This T cell receptor beta chain was recorded in a study of T-cell memory formation after mild COVID-19. Broader study findings: Detection of some responders pre-infection suggested pre-existing cross-reactive memory T cells participated. Specificity for SARS-CoV-2 was not confirmed among the second-wave clones peaking on day 37. Clones contracting across day 15 to 85 had a balanced CD4/CD8 profile; later expanding clones leaned CD4+.

Worth noting for this clonotype: Antigen: not known.

A 5'RACE reaction primed in the constant segment made cDNA libraries of TCR alpha and TCR beta, and these carried sample barcodes and UMIs. TCRdb passed the 5' RACE reads through MiXCR, listing each CDR3 protein once. The table records approximately 300,000 distinct CDR3 sequences, around a sixth of them present only once. This clonotype was sampled from a man aged 18 to 29 who had mild COVID-19 (a few samples of this study predate the infection). Cell type and time point are not known. The sample taken for sequencing was PBMCs or a T cell subset sorted from them (not recorded which).

Written as DNA, the CDR3 is TGTGCCAGCAGCTCTGGACTAGCGGGGTCCTCGACGGAGCAGTACTTC. It codes for CASSSGLAGSSTEQYF. The chain is built from TRBV3-1 and TRBJ2-7; 12 positions match TRBD2. The CDR3 has 16 residues. V lost 5 bases to trimming and J lost 7 bases; unmatched junction nucleotides: 12. The germline V gene encodes CDR1 LGHDT and CDR2 YNNKEL (reference sequence).